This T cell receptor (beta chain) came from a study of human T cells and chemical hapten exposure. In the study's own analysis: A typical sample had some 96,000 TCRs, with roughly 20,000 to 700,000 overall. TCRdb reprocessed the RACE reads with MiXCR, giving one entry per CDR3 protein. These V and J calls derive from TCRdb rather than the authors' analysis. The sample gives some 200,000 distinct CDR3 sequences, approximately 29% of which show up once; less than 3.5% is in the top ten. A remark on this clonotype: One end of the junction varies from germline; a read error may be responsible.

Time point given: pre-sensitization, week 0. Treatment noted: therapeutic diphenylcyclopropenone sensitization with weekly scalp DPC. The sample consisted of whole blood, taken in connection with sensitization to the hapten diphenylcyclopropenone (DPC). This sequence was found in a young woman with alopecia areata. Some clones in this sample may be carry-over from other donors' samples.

The CDR3 reads CASTERRETRLHTEAIF. The DNA of the CDR3 is TGTGCCAGCACCGAAAGGCGGGAAACTAGGTTACACACTGAAGCTATCTTT. V usage is TRBV11-1 and J usage is TRBJ1-1, with D hard to call. CDR1 and CDR2 (germline): SGHAT, FQDESV (reference sequence). The CDR3 totals 17 residues.